The 10 T cell receptor beta chains presented below share a single source sample, sequenced in a study of post-analysis software for immune sequencing data. Study-level results: Compared with controls, patients had more of about five TRBV segments, including TRBV5-6, TRBV5-1 and TRBV20-1.

No antigen has been identified for these receptors. Unique molecular identifiers were carried by the TCR beta cDNA libraries. TCRdb recomputed calls from the PCR reads with MiXCR, one row per CDR3 protein. Of roughly 730,000 distinct CDR3 sequences in the sample, roughly 29% were seen once. Sequencing was done on a sample of blood. The source of these receptors is a girl aged 10-17 years with multiple sclerosis.

The rearrangement links TRBV6-1 to TRBJ2-7; D is perhaps TRBD1 or TRBD2 (5 bases each). V was cut by 7 bases and J by 2 bases, with 9 bases left in between. The CDR3 sequence is 12 residues long. Germline V gene sequence: CDR1 MNHNS, CDR2 SASEGT. The CDR3 coding sequence is TGTGCCAGCAAACGGGACGCCTACGAGCAGTACTTC. This sequence encodes CASKRDAYEQYF.

A note on this clonotype: A much larger clone lies a single base off, so this may be a read error. The chain carries TRBV29-1 and TRBJ2-1; no definite D call. Germline-derived CDR1 and CDR2 are SQVTM and ANQGSEA. This CDR3 has 13 residues. V lost 6 bases, J lost 5 bases, and 14 bases lay in between. The CDR3, as DNA: TGCAGCGTATCTAAACTTAAACACAATGAGCAGTTCTTC. Translating it yields CSVSKLKHNEQFF.

This clonotype was recorded a few times. The rearrangement links TRBV15 to TRBJ2-1; weak D call: TRBD2 (6 bases). Germline CDR1 is LNHNV and CDR2 is YYDKDF (reference sequence). The V gene lost 3 bases and the J gene lost 4 bases, with 10 bases spanning the gap. There are 14 residues in the CDR3. CDR3 protein: CATSRLGGYNEQFF. CDR3 bases: TGTGCCACCAGCAGGCTCGGGGGTTACAATGAGCAGTTCTTC. Using reference TRBV15 and TRBJ2-1 for the parts outside the CDR3, the full variable domain is DAMVIQNPRYQVTQFGKPVTLSCSQTLNHNVMYWYQQKSSQAPKLLFHYYDKDFNNEADTPDNFQSRRPNTSFCFLDIRSPGLGDTAMYLCATSRLGGYNEQFFGPGTRLTVL.

The rearrangement uses TRBV20-1 and TRBJ2-1, with D possibly matching TRBD1 (6 bases). The CDR3 totals 11 residues. Germline values: CDR1 DFQATT, CDR2 SNEGSKA (reference sequence). CDR3 nucleotides: TGCACCCTGGACAGCGACAATGAGCAGTTCTTC. It codes for CTLDSDNEQFF.

This clonotype turned up a few times. The rearrangement uses TRBV20-1 and TRBJ2-1; possibly TRBD1 for D (5 bases). Germline CDR1 and CDR2: DFQATT and SNEGSKA (reference sequence). The CDR3 length is 14 residues. Trimming took off 3 bases at V and 9 bases at J, with 18 bases between the two ends. Here the CDR3 DNA reads TGCAGTGCTAGTTACGAACTCGGAAGGGGTGAGCAGTTCTTC. Translated: CSASYELGRGEQFF.

Only a few counts were recorded for this clonotype. The chain combines TRBV12-5 with TRBJ2-1; 10 bases fit TRBD2. Germline V gene lookup returns CDR1 LGHNT and CDR2 FRNRAP. J lost 0 bases, V lost 2 bases, and 7 bases had no gene match. This CDR3 comprises 18 residues. The CDR3 DNA reads TGTGCTAGTGGTTTGTACAGCGGGAGGGCCAGCTCCTACAATGAGCAGTTCTTC. Protein product: CASGLYSGRASSYNEQFF.

This clonotype was counted between two and nine times. The gene calls are TRBV4-1 and TRBJ2-5; D is ambiguous. The CDR3 covers 15 residues. Germline V gene data show CDR1 as MGHRA and CDR2 as YSYEKL. Trimming removed 6 bases at V and 2 bases at J, with 16 bases between. This CDR3 reads CASSPIPSIQETQYF. For the CDR3, the DNA is TGCGCCAGCAGTCCCATCCCGAGTATACAAGAGACCCAGTACTTC.

The J gene is TRBJ2-1, the V gene TRBV29-1; D is ambiguous. CDR1 SQVTM and CDR2 ANQGSEA come from the germline V gene. There are 10 residues in the CDR3. The V end was cut by 3 bases, the J end by 9 bases, with 6 bases between. The CDR3 nucleotides are TGCAGCGTTGATCAAGCTGAGCAGTTCTTC. This gives the protein CSVDQAEQFF.

This chain joins TRBV5-1 and TRBJ1-1; the match to TRBD1 covers 7 bases. CDR3 length: 14 residues. J was trimmed by 5 bases and V by 4 bases; bases with no gene match: 8. CDR1 is SGHRS and CDR2 is YFSETQ in the germline V gene. Here the CDR3 DNA reads TGCGCCAGCAGCCACAACAGGGGACGGACTGAAGCTTTCTTT. Encoded protein: CASSHNRGRTEAFF.

This clonotype was detected ten times or more. The gene calls are TRBV6-2 or TRBV6-3 and TRBJ2-1; D might be TRBD2 (5 bases). Trimming took off 6 bases at V and 4 bases at J, with 13 bases between the two ends. The CDR3 covers 14 residues. The germline V gene encodes CDR1 MNHEY and CDR2 SVGEGT. The CDR3 coding sequence is TGTGCCAGCAGGTACAGCGGCTCTTACAATGAGCAGTTCTTC. This sequence encodes CASRYSGSYNEQFF.